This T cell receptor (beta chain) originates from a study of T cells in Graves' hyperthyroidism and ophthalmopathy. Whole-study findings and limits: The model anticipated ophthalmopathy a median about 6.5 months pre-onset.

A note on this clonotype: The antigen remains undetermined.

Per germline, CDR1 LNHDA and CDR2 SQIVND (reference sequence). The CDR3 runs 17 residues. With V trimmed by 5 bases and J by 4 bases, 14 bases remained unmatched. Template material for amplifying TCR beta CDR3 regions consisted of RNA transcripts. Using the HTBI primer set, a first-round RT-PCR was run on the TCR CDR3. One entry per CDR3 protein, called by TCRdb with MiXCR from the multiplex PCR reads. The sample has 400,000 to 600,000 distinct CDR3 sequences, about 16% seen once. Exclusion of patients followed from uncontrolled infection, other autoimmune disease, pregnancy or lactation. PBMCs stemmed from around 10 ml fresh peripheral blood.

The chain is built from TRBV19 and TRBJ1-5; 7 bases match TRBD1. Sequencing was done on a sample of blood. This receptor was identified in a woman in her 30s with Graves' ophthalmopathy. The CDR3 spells CASSPLRQGSKNQPQHF. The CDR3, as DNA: TGTGCCAGTAGTCCCCTAAGACAGGGATCTAAAAATCAGCCCCAGCATTTT. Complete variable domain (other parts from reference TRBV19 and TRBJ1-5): DGGITQSPKYLFRKEGQNVTLSCEQNLNHDAMYWYRQDPGQGLRLIYYSQIVNDFQKGDIAEGYSVSREKKESFPLTVTSAQKNPTAFYLCASSPLRQGSKNQPQHFGDGTRLSIL.